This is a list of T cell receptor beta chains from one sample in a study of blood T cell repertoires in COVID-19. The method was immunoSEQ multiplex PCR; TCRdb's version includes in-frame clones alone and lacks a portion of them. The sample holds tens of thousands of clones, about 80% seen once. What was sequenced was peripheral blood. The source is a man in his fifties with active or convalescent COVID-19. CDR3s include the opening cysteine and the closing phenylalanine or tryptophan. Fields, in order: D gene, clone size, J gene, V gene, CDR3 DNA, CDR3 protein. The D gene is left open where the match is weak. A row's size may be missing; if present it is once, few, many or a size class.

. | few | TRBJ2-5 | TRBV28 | TGTGCCAGCACGGAAAGGTGGGGGGCCCAGTACTTC | CASTERWGAQYF
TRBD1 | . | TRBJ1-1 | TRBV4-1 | TGCGCCAGCAGCCAAGAGGAGGGGGCGAAGGGAACTGAAGCTTTCTTT | CASSQEEGAKGTEAFF
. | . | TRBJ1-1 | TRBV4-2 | TGTGCCAGCAGCCCCAGGGAGGATGGGAACACTGAAGCTTTCTTT | CASSPREDGNTEAFF
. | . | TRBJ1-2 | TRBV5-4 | TGTGCCAGCAGCTTGATGGAGGAGTATGGCTACACCTTC | CASSLMEEYGYTF
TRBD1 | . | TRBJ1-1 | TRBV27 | TGTGCCAGCCGGAGGGGGCACACTGAAGCTTTCTTT | CASRRGHTEAFF
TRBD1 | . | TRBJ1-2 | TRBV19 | TGTGCCAGTAGTCTACGGACAGGGCCAGGCTACACCTTC | CASSLRTGPGYTF
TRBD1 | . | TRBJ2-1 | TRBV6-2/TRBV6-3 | TGTGCCAGCAGTTGGGCCGGGACAGGGAGGAATGAGCAGTTCTTC | CASSWAGTGRNEQFF
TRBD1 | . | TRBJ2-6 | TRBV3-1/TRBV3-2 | TGTGCCAGCAGCCAGCCAGGGGGCTATGGGGCCAACGTCCTGACTTTC | CASSQPGGYGANVLTF
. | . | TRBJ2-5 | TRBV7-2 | TGTGCCAGCAGCCGCAGTGGCAGTTGGGAGACCCAGTACTTC | CASSRSGSWETQYF
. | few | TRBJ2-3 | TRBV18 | TGTGCCAGCTCACCATCCGCAGATACGCAGTATTTT | CASSPSADTQYF
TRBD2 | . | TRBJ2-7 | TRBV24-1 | TGTGCCACCAGTGATTTATCTAGCGGGGGGACGGCGCAGTACTTC | CATSDLSSGGTAQYF
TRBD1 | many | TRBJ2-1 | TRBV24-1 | TGTGCCACCAGTGGATGGGGCGGACAGGTCTTACGGAATGAGCAGTTCTTC | CATSGWGGQVLRNEQFF
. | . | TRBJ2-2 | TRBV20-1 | TGCAGTGCTAGTTCGTATTTGACCGGGGAGCTGTTTTTT | CSASSYLTGELFF
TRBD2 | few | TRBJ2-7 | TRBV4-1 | TGCGCCAGCAGCCATGCAGGCGGGGGGGCCTACGAGCAGTACTTC | CASSHAGGGAYEQYF
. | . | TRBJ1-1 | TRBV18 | TGTGCCAGCTCACCCCGTATCGACACTGAAGCTTTCTTT | CASSPRIDTEAFF
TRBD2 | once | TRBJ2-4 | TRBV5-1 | TGCGCCAGCAGCCCCGGGGGAGGGGTGCCCAAAAACATTCAGTACTTC | CASSPGGGVPKNIQYF
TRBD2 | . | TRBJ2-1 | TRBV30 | TGTGCCTGGAGAGCGGGGGACGTCTACAATGAGCAGTTCTTC | CAWRAGDVYNEQFF
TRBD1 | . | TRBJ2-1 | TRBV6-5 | TGTGCCAGCAGGGTCCCGGGACAGGGATTCAATGAGCAGTTCTTC | CASRVPGQGFNEQFF
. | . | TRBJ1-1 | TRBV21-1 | TGTGCCAGCAGCAAAGTCCGGAGGAACACTGAAGCTTTCTTT | CASSKVRRNTEAFF
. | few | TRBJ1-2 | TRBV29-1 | TGCAGCGCAACAGCTAACTATGGCTACACCTTC | CSATANYGYTF
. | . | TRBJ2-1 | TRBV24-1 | TGTGCCACCGGGGAGGGGGGCCGAAATGAGCAGTTCTTC | CATGEGGRNEQFF
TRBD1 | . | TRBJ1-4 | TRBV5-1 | TGCGCCAGCAGCTTGTCGACAGGGACTAATGAAAAACTGTTTTTT | CASSLSTGTNEKLFF
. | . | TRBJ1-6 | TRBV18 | TGTGCCAGCTCACCACCGGCAGGGTACGGTAATTCACCCCTCCACTTT | CASSPPAGYGNSPLHF
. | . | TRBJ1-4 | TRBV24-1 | TGTGCCACCAGTGTCAGGGGTAATGAAAAACTGTTTTTT | CATSVRGNEKLFF
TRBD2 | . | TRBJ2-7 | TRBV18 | TGTGCCAGCTCACTAATCCGACTAGCGGGGAATTTGCACGAGCAGTACTTC | CASSLIRLAGNLHEQYF
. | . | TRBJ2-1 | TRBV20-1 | TGCAGTGCTAGTGGCGGTGAGCGCTACGATGAGCAGTTCTTC | CSASGGERYDEQFF
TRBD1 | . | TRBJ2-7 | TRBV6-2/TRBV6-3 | TGTGCCAGCAGTTACGAGGGGGCCTCCTACGAGCAGTACTTC | CASSYEGASYEQYF
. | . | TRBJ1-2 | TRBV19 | TGTGCCAGTAGTTTGACCGGGAACAACTATGGCTACACCTTC | CASSLTGNNYGYTF
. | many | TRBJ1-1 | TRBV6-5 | TGTGCCAGCCTACCGGACACTGAAGCTTTCTTT | CASLPDTEAFF
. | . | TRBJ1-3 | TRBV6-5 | TGTGCCAGCTTCCCCGGGCAGGGCGGTGGAAACACCATATATTTT | CASFPGQGGGNTIYF
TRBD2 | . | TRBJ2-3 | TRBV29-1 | TGCAGCGTTGAAGGAGGCGGGGGGGTTACAGATACGCAGTATTTT | CSVEGGGGVTDTQYF
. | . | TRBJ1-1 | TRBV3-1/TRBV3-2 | TGTGCCAGCAGCCCGAGGCTGAACACTGAAGCTTTCTTT | CASSPRLNTEAFF
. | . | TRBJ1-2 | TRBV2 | TGTGCCAGCAATCAGGCGGGGAACTATGGCTACACCTTC | CASNQAGNYGYTF
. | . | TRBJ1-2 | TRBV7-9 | TGTGCCAGCAGCTTAGCCGAGGGAGGCTACACCTTC | CASSLAEGGYTF
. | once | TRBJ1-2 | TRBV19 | TGTGCCAGTAGCCCCGGTCCTACAGGGTCGATATATGGCTACACCTTC | CASSPGPTGSIYGYTF
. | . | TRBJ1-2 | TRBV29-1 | TGCAGCGCCCCGAGGGATCAAGGCTACACCTTC | CSAPRDQGYTF
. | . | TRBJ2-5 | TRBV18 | TGTGCCAGCTCACCCAATGAAGATAGGGGTGAGACCCAGTACTTC | CASSPNEDRGETQYF
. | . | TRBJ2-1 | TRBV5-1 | TGCGCCAGCAGCTTGGCTGACAGGGAGGACACTAATGAGCAGTTCTTC | CASSLADREDTNEQFF
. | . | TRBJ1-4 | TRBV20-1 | TGCAGTGCGCTAGATGAAAAACTGTTTTTT | CSALDEKLFF
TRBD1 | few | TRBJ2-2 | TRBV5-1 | TGCGCCAGCAGCTCCGGGACAGGGGGGATCGGGGAGCTGTTTTTT | CASSSGTGGIGELFF
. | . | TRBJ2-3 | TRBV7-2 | TGTGCCAGCAGCTCATTTATAGGCACAGATACGCAGTATTTT | CASSSFIGTDTQYF
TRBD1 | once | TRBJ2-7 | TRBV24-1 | TGTGCCACCAGTGATCCTGACAGGGGTTACGAGCAGTACTTC | CATSDPDRGYEQYF
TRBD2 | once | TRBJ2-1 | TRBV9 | TGTGCCAGCAGCGTAGGTTATACTAGCGGGGGGTTAGACAATGAGCAGTTCTTC | CASSVGYTSGGLDNEQFF
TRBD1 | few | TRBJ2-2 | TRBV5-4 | TGTGCCAGCAGCGCCGACAGGGGGCAGGACGGGGAGCTGTTTTTT | CASSADRGQDGELFF
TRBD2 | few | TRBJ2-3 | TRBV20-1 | TGCAGTGCTAGTGCTAGCGGGGCCACGTTAGATACGCAGTATTTT | CSASASGATLDTQYF
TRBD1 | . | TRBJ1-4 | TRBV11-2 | TGTGCCAGCAGCCAAAGGTTGGGACAGGGGCGTGAAAAACTGTTTTTT | CASSQRLGQGREKLFF
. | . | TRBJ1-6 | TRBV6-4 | TGTGCCAGCAGTGACAGGGAGGGTTATAATTCACCCCTCCACTTT | CASSDREGYNSPLHF
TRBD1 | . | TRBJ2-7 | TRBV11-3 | TGTGCCAGCAGCCTGGGACAGGGGGCCTACGAGCAGTACTTC | CASSLGQGAYEQYF